This T cell receptor beta chain was profiled in a study of blood T cell repertoires in COVID-19. About the research overall: The samples span acute and convalescent COVID-19 from the United States, Italy and Spain. T cells, B-cell-depleted T cells, or PBMCs supplied cDNA or gDNA.

Per the original methods: The authors estimated nucleated cell counts from reference gene primer amplification. TCRdb keeps only in-frame clones here, not all; method: immunoSEQ multiplex PCR. V, J and clone size are those of that table, while D and trimming were read from the DNA. The repertoire has 290,000 or so clones, approximately 85% of them found once; the top ten carry 5.1%. Germline V gene data show CDR1 as SEHNR and CDR2 as FQNEAQ (reference sequence). The J segment lost 4 bases and the V segment lost 3 bases, leaving 6 bases of the junction unmatched. This CDR3 has 15 residues. This chain links TRBV7-9 with TRBJ2-3, with 8 bases matching TRBD2. Sequencing was carried out using peripheral blood. This TCR was sampled from a man aged 50 to 59 with active or convalescent COVID-19. CDR3 sequence (DNA): TGTGCCAGCAGCTTCACGAGCGGGAGAGCAGATACGCAGTATTTT. This sequence encodes CASSFTSGRADTQYF.